This T cell receptor beta chain was documented in a study of blood T cell repertoires in COVID-19. At the level of the study: Specimens from acute and convalescent COVID-19 originated in the United States, Italy and Spain.

The V gene lost 1 base and the J gene lost 12 bases, with 13 bases spanning the gap. The CDR3 sequence is 12 residues long. Per germline, CDR1 SEHNR and CDR2 FQNEAQ (reference sequence). Original processing notes: Estimation of nucleated cell counts was performed using reference gene primer amplification. Produced via immunoSEQ multiplex PCR; TCRdb's table is partial and in-frame only. Clone size and V and J calls were adopted from that table, with D and trimming inferred from the DNA. The sample holds about 190,000 clones, around 76% seen once. Seattle's enrolled individuals joined amid active infection and were then monitored longitudinally.

The rearrangement links TRBV7-9 to TRBJ2-7; perhaps TRBD1 as D (5 bases). Sequencing used peripheral blood. The TCR was taken from a woman aged 55 to 70 with COVID-19, enrolled during active disease. The CDR3 DNA follows: TGTGCCAGCAGCTTAGGGGGCCACGAGAGGTACTTC. It encodes CASSLGGHERYF.